These T cell receptor beta chains were read from a single sample in a study of regulatory T cells in long-lasting Graves disease. One entry per CDR3 protein results from TCRdb running MiXCR on the multiplex PCR reads. The sample includes 440,000 or so distinct CDR3 sequences, about a sixth of them seen just once. These data were likewise used in another study, on T cells in Graves' hyperthyroidism and ophthalmopathy.

This specimen consisted of peripheral blood mononuclear cells (PBMCs), obtained at new diagnosis, from a patient treated with antithyroid drugs. These receptor sequences come from a woman aged 30 to 39 with Graves disease. Each CDR3 is given with its conserved first and last residue. The order of the fields is clone size, J gene, V gene, D gene, CDR3 DNA, CDR3 protein. D genes are given only for firm matches. The size field is filled for only some rows; it gives once, few, many or a size class.

abundance: many
j_gene: TRBJ2-3
v_gene: TRBV3-1
d_gene: TRBD2
CDR3nt: TGTGCCAGCAGCCAAAGGGTCGGCGGGAGGGCCAAAGATACGCAGTATTTT
CDR3aa: CASSQRVGGRAKDTQYF

abundance: NA
j_gene: TRBJ2-1
v_gene: TRBV7-7
d_gene: TRBD2
CDR3nt: TGTGCTAGCAGCTTAGGGACTAGCGGGGCCTACAATGAGCAGTTCTTC
CDR3aa: CASSLGTSGAYNEQFF

abundance: few
j_gene: TRBJ2-7
v_gene: TRBV6-1
d_gene: NA
CDR3nt: TGTGCCAGCAGCTCTCGGTGGGGGAACTACGAGCAGTACTTC
CDR3aa: CASSSRWGNYEQYF

abundance: many
j_gene: TRBJ2-1
v_gene: TRBV3-1
d_gene: TRBD2
CDR3nt: TGTGCCAGCAGCTGGTCCGGGACTAGCGGGATTCCGTTCTTC
CDR3aa: CASSWSGTSGIPFF

abundance: many
j_gene: TRBJ2-7
v_gene: TRBV27
d_gene: TRBD2
CDR3nt: TGTGCCAGCATGACTAGCGGGAGTTACGAGCAGTACTTC
CDR3aa: CASMTSGSYEQYF

abundance: few
j_gene: TRBJ1-2
v_gene: TRBV24-1
d_gene: NA
CDR3nt: TGTGCCACCAGGAGGGGGTTTAGCGATGGCTACACCTTC
CDR3aa: CATRRGFSDGYTF

abundance: many
j_gene: TRBJ2-7
v_gene: TRBV30
d_gene: NA
CDR3nt: TGTGCCTGGAGTGTTGGCGAGCAGTACTTC
CDR3aa: CAWSVGEQYF

abundance: many
j_gene: TRBJ2-1
v_gene: TRBV30
d_gene: TRBD2
CDR3nt: TGTGCCTGGATGGGACTAGCGGGAGATTCCTACAATGAGCAGTTCTTC
CDR3aa: CAWMGLAGDSYNEQFF

abundance: NA
j_gene: TRBJ2-7
v_gene: TRBV7-9
d_gene: NA
CDR3nt: TGTGCCAGCAGGCCGACTATGGCGGGCGCCTACGAGCAGTACTTC
CDR3aa: CASRPTMAGAYEQYF

abundance: NA
j_gene: TRBJ2-6
v_gene: TRBV6-2/TRBV6-3
d_gene: TRBD1
CDR3nt: TGTGCCAGCAGAGGCCGGGACAGGTACTCTGGGGCCAACGTCCTGACTTTC
CDR3aa: CASRGRDRYSGANVLTF

abundance: NA
j_gene: TRBJ2-1
v_gene: TRBV18
d_gene: TRBD2
CDR3nt: TGTGCCAGCTCGTTAACGGGGACTAGCGGGGCCGAGGCGCAGTTCTTC
CDR3aa: CASSLTGTSGAEAQFF

abundance: many
j_gene: TRBJ2-7
v_gene: TRBV5-1
d_gene: TRBD1
CDR3nt: TGCGCCAGCAGCTTCCGACAGGGTGCAATCGACGAGCAGTACTTC
CDR3aa: CASSFRQGAIDEQYF

abundance: NA
j_gene: TRBJ1-5
v_gene: TRBV6-2/TRBV6-3
d_gene: NA
CDR3nt: TGTGCCAGCACCCGGACAGGCAATCAGCCCCAGCATTTT
CDR3aa: CASTRTGNQPQHF

abundance: NA
j_gene: TRBJ2-1
v_gene: TRBV3-1
d_gene: NA
CDR3nt: TGTGCCAGCGGCCAAGCTAGGGACTCCTACAATGAGCAGTTCTTC
CDR3aa: CASGQARDSYNEQFF

abundance: many
j_gene: TRBJ2-5
v_gene: TRBV27
d_gene: NA
CDR3nt: TGTGCCAGCAGTTTAAGTGGGCTATTACAAGAGACCCAGTACTTC
CDR3aa: CASSLSGLLQETQYF

abundance: NA
j_gene: TRBJ1-1
v_gene: TRBV5-5
d_gene: TRBD1
CDR3nt: TGTGCCAGCAGCCCGAAGACAGGGGGTCGTGCTGAAGCTTTCTTT
CDR3aa: CASSPKTGGRAEAFF

abundance: few
j_gene: TRBJ1-6
v_gene: TRBV20-1
d_gene: NA
CDR3nt: TGCAGTGCTAAGGACAATAGTCTTTCACCCCTCCACTTT
CDR3aa: CSAKDNSLSPLHF

abundance: few
j_gene: TRBJ2-7
v_gene: TRBV29-1
d_gene: NA
CDR3nt: TGCAGCGCTAGGGGGGGCGATGAACCTTCCTACGAGCAGTACTTC
CDR3aa: CSARGGDEPSYEQYF

abundance: few
j_gene: TRBJ2-7
v_gene: TRBV7-9
d_gene: NA
CDR3nt: TGTGCCAGCAGCGTGGCGACAGGGAGGAGCTCCTACGAGCAGTACTTC
CDR3aa: CASSVATGRSSYEQYF

abundance: many
j_gene: TRBJ2-7
v_gene: TRBV7-2
d_gene: NA
CDR3nt: TGTGCCAGCAGCCTCAGGCGACGAACCCAAAGAGAGGTCCCCTACGAGCAGTACTTC
CDR3aa: CASSLRRRTQREVPYEQYF

abundance: NA
j_gene: TRBJ2-1
v_gene: TRBV6-1
d_gene: NA
CDR3nt: TGTGCCAGCAGTGAATCCGAGCAGTTCTTC
CDR3aa: CASSESEQFF

abundance: NA
j_gene: TRBJ2-1
v_gene: TRBV6-5
d_gene: TRBD2
CDR3nt: TGTGCCAGCAGTTCCCCACTAGCGGGAGACCCTGAGCAGTTCTTC
CDR3aa: CASSSPLAGDPEQFF

abundance: many
j_gene: TRBJ1-1
v_gene: TRBV29-1
d_gene: TRBD1
CDR3nt: TGCAGCGTTGAAAAGGGGGCCGGGAATGAAGCTTTCTTT
CDR3aa: CSVEKGAGNEAFF

abundance: few
j_gene: TRBJ2-1
v_gene: TRBV6-1
d_gene: NA
CDR3nt: TGTGCCAGCAGTACCGAGGACGAGCAGTTCTTC
CDR3aa: CASSTEDEQFF

abundance: many
j_gene: TRBJ2-1
v_gene: TRBV18
d_gene: NA
CDR3nt: TGTGCCAGCTCACGTGGAGGGGGGCGTCCCTCCTACAATGAGCAGTTCTTC
CDR3aa: CASSRGGGRPSYNEQFF

abundance: NA
j_gene: TRBJ2-1
v_gene: TRBV6-2/TRBV6-3
d_gene: NA
CDR3nt: TGTGCCAGCAGTTCGGAACTACAAAAAGACAATGAGCAGTTCTTC
CDR3aa: CASSSELQKDNEQFF

abundance: many
j_gene: TRBJ2-1
v_gene: TRBV6-4
d_gene: NA
CDR3nt: TGTGCCAGCAGTGACCAGGCAGGGGAATCTAATGAGCAGTTCTTC
CDR3aa: CASSDQAGESNEQFF

abundance: NA
j_gene: TRBJ1-2
v_gene: TRBV5-4
d_gene: NA
CDR3nt: TGTGCCAGCAGCTTGGCCCCATCTGGGAACAGTGAGGGCTACACCTTC
CDR3aa: CASSLAPSGNSEGYTF

abundance: many
j_gene: TRBJ2-5
v_gene: TRBV4-1
d_gene: TRBD1
CDR3nt: TGCGCCAGCAGCCAGGAAGACAGGGGCGGGGAGACCCAGTACTTC
CDR3aa: CASSQEDRGGETQYF

abundance: NA
j_gene: TRBJ1-1
v_gene: TRBV5-1
d_gene: TRBD1
CDR3nt: TGCGCCAGCAGCTTGGTTGGGACAGGGGGCTTTGCTGAAGCTTTCTTT
CDR3aa: CASSLVGTGGFAEAFF